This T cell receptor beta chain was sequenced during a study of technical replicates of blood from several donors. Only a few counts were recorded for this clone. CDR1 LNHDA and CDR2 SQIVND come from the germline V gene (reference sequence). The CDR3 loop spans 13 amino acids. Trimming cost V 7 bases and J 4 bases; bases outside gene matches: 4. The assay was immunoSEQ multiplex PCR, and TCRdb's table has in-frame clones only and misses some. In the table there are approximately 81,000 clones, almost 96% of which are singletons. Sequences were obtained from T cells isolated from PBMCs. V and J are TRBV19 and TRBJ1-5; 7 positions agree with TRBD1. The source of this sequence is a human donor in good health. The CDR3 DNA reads TGTGCCAGTACTGGGACAGCTAATCAGCCCCAGCATTTT. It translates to CASTGTANQPQHF.